This T cell receptor (beta chain) stems from a study of control samples from healthy donors and cancer patients. Assay: immunoSEQ multiplex PCR; the TCRdb copy retains only in-frame clones and omits some. Seen here are around 180,000 clones, approximately 94% observed once, and the top ten hold around 1.3%. CDR3 size: 13 residues. Trimming stripped 5 bases from V and 8 bases from J, with 15 bases between. The rearrangement links TRBV12-3 or TRBV12-4 to TRBJ1-2; no clear D. Source material: blood. The origin of this receptor is a young woman in good health. CDR3: CASSLPATRGYTF. The CDR3 DNA follows: TGTGCCAGCAGTCTACCAGCTACTAGGGGCTACACCTTC.